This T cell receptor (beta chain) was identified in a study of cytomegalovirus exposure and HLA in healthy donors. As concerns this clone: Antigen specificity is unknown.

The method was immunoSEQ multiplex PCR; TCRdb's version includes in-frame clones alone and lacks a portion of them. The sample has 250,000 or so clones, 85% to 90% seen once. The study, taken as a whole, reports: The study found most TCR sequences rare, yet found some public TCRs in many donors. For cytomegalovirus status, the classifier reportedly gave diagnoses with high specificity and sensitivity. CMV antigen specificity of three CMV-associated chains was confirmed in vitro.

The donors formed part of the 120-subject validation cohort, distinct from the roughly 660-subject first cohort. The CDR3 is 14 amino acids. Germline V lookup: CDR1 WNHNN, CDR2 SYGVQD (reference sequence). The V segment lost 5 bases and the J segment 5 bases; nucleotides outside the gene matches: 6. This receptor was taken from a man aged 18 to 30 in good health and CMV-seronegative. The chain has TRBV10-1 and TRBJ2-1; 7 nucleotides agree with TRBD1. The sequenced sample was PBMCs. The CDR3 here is CASSPGTVNNEQFF. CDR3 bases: TGCGCCAGCAGTCCTGGGACAGTAAACAATGAGCAGTTCTTC.